What follows describes a single T cell receptor (beta chain). This clone was observed a handful of times. Its antigen is unknown. Within one base of it there is no much larger clone, and no base qualities were kept. For this chain, trimming is 6 bases at the V end and 6 bases at the J end, and the number of junction bases without a gene match is 9. Based on the germline V gene, the CDR1 and CDR2 sequences are MNHNS and SASEGT. Taken from cysteine to phenylalanine, the CDR3 has 14 residues. Just the 42-base CDR3 DNA is kept, in frame starting at base 1. These data belong to a study of cytomegalovirus exposure and HLA in healthy donors (dated by TCRdb to 2016 to 2017). Some background on the complete study: An earlier analysis of roughly 500 of the donors reported approximately 300 Gb of sequence data and roughly 110 million unique TCR beta sequences from about 200 million T cells. Every discovery cohort repertoire had been produced on one sequencing platform. In an earlier analysis of 587 of the donors, high-throughput TCR beta sequencing was used to judge whether each TCR beta V gene segment behaved as functional or pseudogenic. A later genetic analysis used genome-wide SNP genotypes for about 65% of the roughly 700 donors, treating that subset as a discovery cohort. The study aimed to test whether signatures of past pathogen exposure could be identified by cataloging public T cell receptors. To study patterns of TCR occurrence, a later analysis re-analyzed previously published TCR beta repertoires from 500 to 850 donors and added high-resolution HLA genotyping. Rather than using new phenotypic data, the later analysis identified candidate immune exposures from TCR beta sequences and from how often those sequences occurred across donors. Roughly five DR-DQ haplotypes were handled as single units for association and clustering, since linkage in the cohort was strong. An early release that covered around 590 HLA-typed donors contained approximately 300 gigabases of sequencing data and about 93 million unique TCR sequences. Among around 400 genotyped donors of the cohort, an average of approximately 200,000 unique TCR beta nucleotide sequences was sequenced per donor, of which 15% to 20% were non-productive. Of the 350 to 400 genotyped donors, approximately 82% fell in the genetic ancestry cluster associated with self-reported Caucasian donors. Typing coverage differed by locus: A, B, C, DRB1 and DQB1 were typed in roughly 620-630 donors, DQA1 in 500 to 550, DPA1 in around 600, and DPB1 in around 440. Using immunosequencing, the study profiled T cell repertoires from 640 or so subjects and related those repertoires to cytomegalovirus serostatus. Class I and class II HLA loci were covered by the typing at four-digit resolution. To predict cytomegalovirus infection status, the study combined high-throughput TCR immunosequencing, statistical association of individual TCRs with disease status, and machine learning. Besides the first cohort of around 700 subjects, a separate validation cohort made up of 120 different subjects was used. Donor age, sex, ethnicity and CMV serostatus were compiled together with the repertoire data.

The cohort was made up of 666 healthy bone marrow donors. At the time of sampling, every cohort member was nominally healthy, though immune exposures that went unrecorded were likely present. The donor was CMV seropositive and belonged to the group of 250 to 300 seropositive cohort members. Each donor provided a peripheral blood sample, and peripheral blood mononuclear cells were used for TCR beta sequencing. Genomic DNA extraction from the blood cell samples was performed with the Qiagen DNeasy Blood Extraction Kit. Beyond this particular receptor, the publication reports: Correlated functional status among segregating V segments might be attributable to linkage disequilibrium, but an unknown experimental factor could not be ruled out. Several of the top co-occurrence clusters appeared to be linked to parvovirus B19, influenza, CMV and Epstein-Barr virus, according to a later analysis. A further reported finding was that TCR beta sequences accurately predicted the HLA-A and HLA-B alleles for most subjects in the first cohort. In a later analysis, HLA-associated TCR beta chains showed more clonal expansion and lower generation probabilities than non-associated chains that were equally common. This cohort had only TCR beta chains sequenced, and the lack of alpha or paired-chain data limited which features could be detected. In an earlier analysis of around 600 of the donors, most TCR beta V segments were observed in productive rearrangements about 87% or about 30% of the time, broadly matching IMGT annotations. A cluster of highly shared sequence variants was judged likely to represent a technical artifact of the sequencing pipeline. Specific HLA alleles were associated with roughly 17,000 TCR beta sequences at a false discovery rate of 0.05 in a later analysis. A later genetic analysis reported fewer N-insertions in productive TCRs among donors in an Asian-associated ancestry cluster than the approximately 700-donor mean. The study listed 150 to 200 TCR beta chains as associated with cytomegalovirus. HLA typing was unavailable for some donors at each locus, so association tests used only the typed subset. About 15 rarely observed V segments, including chromosome 9 orphons, were excluded from the earlier analysis of just under 600 of the donors because counts were too low. Most TCR sequences were seen in very few donors, while some public TCRs were found in many individuals. When HLA alleles, especially DR and DQ, strongly co-occurred, TCR associations were difficult to assign to individual alleles. A later genetic analysis associated a missense DCLRE1C variant with V-gene and J-gene trimming of TCR beta chains, and an independent cohort replicated the association. Roughly uniform sequencing depth across donors was assumed in presence/absence analyses, although this assumption may not hold. In both the original and validation cohorts, the classifier was reported to diagnose cytomegalovirus status with high specificity and sensitivity. It was suggested by the authors that the approach could potentially be generalized to other disease states and immunological phenotypes. Most CMV-associated TCR beta chains appeared to be HLA-restricted in a later analysis, and the HLA associations seemed to be driven largely by CMV exposure. The 87-base-pair reads could not distinguish some IMGT-functional V segments, including TRBV6-2 and TRBV6-3, so those segments were excluded. According to a later analysis, TCR association rates differed among HLA loci, with DRB1 alleles showing the most associated TCRs and HLA-C alleles showing the fewest. In vitro tests confirmed that a few of the cytomegalovirus-associated TCR beta chains recognize cytomegalovirus antigens. Immune exposure information for the cohort was limited to CMV serostatus.

Library construction relied on the immunoSEQ multiplex PCR assay. The multiplex PCR relied on a mix of 60 forward primers for TCR Vbeta segments and 13 reverse primers for TCR Jbeta segments. Amplification of the CDR3 region of rearranged TCR beta genes was performed with a multiplex PCR assay on genomic DNA. Amplified TCR beta libraries were sequenced as 87-base-pair reads on the Illumina HiSeq System. For the original study's pipeline: In a later analysis, roughly 80 million unique TCR beta chains were counted across the approximately 670 repertoires, and approximately 11 million of these chains were shared by at least two donors. A nearest-neighbor algorithm error-corrected the raw reads and collapsed the reads into unique sequences, merging closely related sequences to remove PCR and sequencing errors. To assign V, D and J gene segments, CDR3 sequences were aligned to IMGT reference sequences. For a sequence to be retained, a match of at least six nucleotides was required to both a V gene segment and a J gene segment. A rearrangement counted as productive if the CDR3 had no stop codons and remained in frame with V and J, and every other rearrangement counted as non-productive. Following IMGT convention, CDR3 was defined as the stretch from the second conserved V-encoded cysteine to the conserved J-encoded phenylalanine. The earlier analysis of a few hundred of the donors excluded sequences that lacked an unambiguous match to a single V gene segment. In an earlier analysis of around 600 of the donors, V segments were called functional above 56.7% productive rearrangements and were called segregating when the between-donor standard deviation exceeded 5%. A statistical classification framework was built to diagnose cytomegalovirus status from the catalog of TCR beta chain sequences. In a later analysis, TCR nucleotide sequences were compared against IMGT/GENE-DB human TR gene sequences so that V and J genes could be assigned. In a later analysis, CDR3 sequences and most-parsimonious VDJ recombination scenarios were assigned using the TCRdist pipeline. In a later analysis, each TCR beta chain was defined by its CDR3 amino acid sequence together with its V-gene family, and reads without a unique V-gene family were excluded. To address suspected cross-contamination and a sequencing artifact, a later analysis removed approximately 600 highly shared, low-generation-probability nucleotide sequences. In a later analysis, a clonal expansion index for each public chain was calculated from normalized within-repertoire ranks of inferred template counts. In a later analysis, generation probabilities were computed using a VDJ recombination model fitted to out-of-frame rearrangements, and the results were checked against IGoR. Hypergeometric tests were used in a later analysis to score TCR-TCR, TCR-HLA and TCR-CMV co-occurrence, with a repertoire-size bias correction applied to the TCR pairs. In a later analysis, false discovery rates were estimated by permuting HLA or CMV assignments 20 times. In a later analysis, co-occurring TCRs were grouped with DBSCAN, and TCRdist sequence similarity was added when clustering was performed within HLA-allele-positive subsets. Co-occurrence clustering excluded repertoires with fewer than 30,000 or more than 120,000 public chains, plus five with anomalous nucleotide sharing. Drawn from immuneACCESS, this table holds only the in-frame rearrangements with V and J called that TCRdb kept. Clones are partly lost; checked studies trace under half to an unresolved V gene and leave the rest unexplained. The DNA was the basis for D and trimming; V, J and clone size are from that table. Present in this sample are more than 95,000 clones, around two thirds of which were seen just once. The top ten hold about 4.3% of the sample.

The rearrangement combines TRBV6-1 with TRBJ1-1, with 8 bases in between that match TRBD1. The sequence came from a man in his fifties or sixties in good health and CMV-seropositive. The sequencing sample was made of PBMCs. The DNA reads as follows: TGTGCCAGCAGACGAGGACAGGGAGGAGCTGAAGCTTTCTTT. The encoded protein is CASRRGQGGAEAFF.